The source of this T cell receptor beta chain is a study of T cell responses to AZD1222 COVID-19 vaccine. Here immunoSEQ multiplex PCR was the method, and the copy in TCRdb shows in-frame clones only, minus some. This table has approximately 73,000 clones, roughly 85% appearing once. CDR3 length: 17 amino acids. CDR1 SGHTS and CDR2 YDEGEE come from the germline V gene. The V end lost 0 bases, the J end lost 1 base, and 16 bases lay between the germline ends. The TCR comes from an adult in good health. This chain connects TRBV5-8 to TRBJ1-1, with D perhaps TRBD1 (6 bases). The sample in question was peripheral blood, obtained on day 0 of AZD1222 vaccination. The CDR3 DNA is TGTGCCAGCAGCTTGGTCCCTTCCTCGGGGGCGAACACTGAAGCTTTCTTT. Amino acid sequence: CASSLVPSSGANTEAFF.